The 16 T cell receptor beta chains below all came from one sample that was sequenced in a study of T cell responses to AZD1222 COVID-19 vaccine. The protocol was immunoSEQ multiplex PCR, while the TCRdb copy is restricted to in-frame clones and leaves out a portion. The table has 100,000 to 150,000 clones, 88% seen once. Sequencing was performed on peripheral blood, taken on day 0 of AZD1222 vaccination. The receptors here all came from an adult in good health.

The chain recombines TRBV5-4 with TRBJ2-3, with 8 bases lining up with TRBD2. This CDR3 is built from 16 residues. With 4 bases clipped from V and 1 base from J, the junction kept 8 bases outside the gene matches. Germline V gives CDR1 SGHNT, CDR2 YYREEE (reference sequence). The chain's CDR3 is CASSPGGGPRTDTQYF. In DNA form, the CDR3 reads TGTGCCAGCAGCCCGGGAGGGGGGCCCCGCACAGATACGCAGTATTTT. The full variable domain, in which reference TRBV5-4 and TRBJ2-3 provide the parts outside the CDR3, is ETGVTQSPTHLIKTRGQQVTLRCSSQSGHNTVSWYQQALGQGPQFIFQYYREEENGRGNFPPRFSGLQFPNYSSELNVNALELDDSALYLCASSPGGGPRTDTQYFGPGTRLTVL.

This clone appeared a single time. V is TRBV28 and J is TRBJ2-7; D unclear. The length of the CDR3 is 12 residues. Between the trimmed V and J ends, which lost 5 bases and 2 bases, there was a span of 7 bases. Germline CDR1 is MDHEN and CDR2 is SYDVKM. The CDR3 DNA reads TGTGCCAGCAGTCAAGGAACCTACGAGCAGTACTTC. Amino acids: CASSQGTYEQYF.

The V call is TRBV3-1 (or the pseudogene TRBV3-2), the J call TRBJ1-1; D unresolved. Trimming shortened V by 0 bases and J by 5 bases, and 4 bases separated the two germline ends. CDR3 length: 12 amino acids. CDR1 is LGHDT and CDR2 is YNNKEL in the germline V gene (reference sequence). The CDR3 reads CASSQEGTEAFF. CDR3 in DNA: TGTGCCAGCAGCCAAGAGGGTACTGAAGCTTTCTTT.

The chain carries TRBV5-4 and TRBJ2-1; D perhaps matches TRBD2 (5 bases). V dropped 1 base and J dropped 4 bases, with 12 bases sitting between them. The CDR3 sequence is 15 residues long. Per the germline V gene, CDR1 is SGHNT and CDR2 is YYREEE (reference sequence). CDR3 nucleotides: TGTGCCAGCAGCTTGACCAGCGGCACGTACAATGAGCAGTTCTTC. This codes for CASSLTSGTYNEQFF.

The rearrangement uses TRBV2 and TRBJ2-1, with TRBD2 matching over 10 bases. Germline CDR1 and CDR2: SNHLY and FYNNEI. Trimming cost V 6 bases and J 5 bases; bases outside gene matches: 7. CDR3 length: 15 residues. CDR3 amino acids: CASRALAGVNNEQFF. In nucleotides, the CDR3 is TGTGCCAGCAGGGCTCTAGCGGGAGTCAACAATGAGCAGTTCTTC. Variable domain in full (rest from reference TRBV2 and TRBJ2-1): EPEVTQTPSHQVTQMGQEVILRCVPISNHLYFYWYRQILGQKVEFLVSFYNNEISEKSEIFDDQFSVERPDGSNFTLKIRSTKLEDSAMYFCASRALAGVNNEQFFGPGTRLTVL.

The count of this clone is one. The chain employs TRBV4-3 and TRBJ1-2, with D hard to call. CDR1 is LGHNA and CDR2 is YSLEER in the germline V gene. Trimming removed 0 bases at V and 3 bases at J, with 8 bases between. There are 14 residues in the CDR3. CDR3 sequence reads: CASSQEGGDYGYTF. CDR3 nucleotide sequence: TGCGCCAGCAGCCAAGAAGGCGGGGACTATGGCTACACCTTC.

The CDR3 DNA is TGCGCCAGCAGCCAAGATAAAGGTGACACTTCGGGTGGCTACACCTTC. This translates into CASSQDKGDTSGGYTF. The chain is built from TRBV4-3 and TRBJ1-2, with D uncertain. V lost 0 bases, J lost 7 bases, and 18 bases lay in between. CDR1 is LGHNA and CDR2 is YSLEER in the germline V gene. This CDR3 contains 16 residues.

This rearrangement joins TRBV11-2 to TRBJ2-6; D gene unclear. Trimming cost V 8 bases and J 1 base, with 15 bases left between them. The CDR3 length is 16 residues. CDR1 SGHAT and CDR2 FQNNGV come from the germline V gene. Written as DNA, the CDR3 is TGTGCCAGCGCTCAGTCCTTGGGTTCTGGGGCCAACGTCCTGACTTTC. It is translated as CASAQSLGSGANVLTF.

The chain recombines TRBV20-1 with TRBJ2-3; TRBD1 aligns across 9 bases. The CDR3 covers 11 residues. Germline CDR1 reads DFQATT; CDR2 reads SNEGSKA (reference sequence). V lost 1 base, J lost 14 bases, and 4 bases stayed unmatched. The CDR3 DNA is TGCAGTGCTAGAGGGGACAGGGAACGGTATTTT. Translated: CSARGDRERYF.

V usage is TRBV27 and J usage is TRBJ2-7, with 9 positions matching TRBD2. Trimming removed 3 bases from V and 1 base from J; junction bases left unmatched: 1. Germline V gene sequence: CDR1 MNHEY, CDR2 SMNVEV (reference sequence). The CDR3 contains 14 residues. The CDR3 loop reads CASSFAGGSYEQYF. CDR3 DNA sequence: TGTGCCAGCAGTTTCGCGGGAGGGTCCTACGAGCAGTACTTC.

This clone has just one count. This chain uses TRBV15 with TRBJ1-1; D is possibly TRBD1 (5 bases). The CDR3 has 15 amino acids. The germline V gene encodes CDR1 LNHNV and CDR2 YYDKDF (reference sequence). The ends were cut back, 3 bases at V and 1 base at J, with 12 bases in the middle. Here the CDR3 reads CATSRVPTGNTEAFF. CDR3 DNA: TGTGCCACCAGCAGGGTCCCAACAGGGAACACTGAAGCTTTCTTT.

This rearrangement joins TRBV6-4 to TRBJ2-1; D ambiguous. The CDR3 spans 15 residues. CDR1 MRHNA and CDR2 SNTAGT come from the germline V gene. V was trimmed by 6 bases and J by 3 bases, leaving 15 bases between them. CDR3 region: CASSAGPLLYNEQFF. CDR3 nucleotides: TGTGCCAGCAGCGCCGGGCCTCTCCTCTACAATGAGCAGTTCTTC.

This sequence joins TRBV5-4 and TRBJ1-5; D is unresolved. The germline V gene has CDR1 SGHNT and CDR2 YYREEE (reference sequence). The CDR3 contains 12 residues. Trimming left V 2 bases short and J 4 bases short, with 4 bases between. The CDR3 is CASSFENQPQHF. The DNA for the CDR3 is TGTGCCAGCAGCTTTGAGAATCAGCCCCAGCATTTT.

This chain joins TRBV12-3 or TRBV12-4 and TRBJ1-1; no reliable D call. Trimming took 6 bases from V and 5 from J, leaving 7 bases between them. This CDR3 contains 11 residues. The CDR3 DNA follows: TGTGCCAGCAGACGGATTACTGAAGCTTTCTTT. Translated: CASRRITEAFF.

V usage is TRBV6-5 and J usage is TRBJ2-7, with D tentatively TRBD1 or TRBD2 (5 bases each). Germline values: CDR1 MNHEY, CDR2 SVGAGI. V lost 1 base and J lost 3, with 10 bases in between. The CDR3 is made up of 14 amino acids. The CDR3 DNA sequence: TGTGCCAGCAGTTACTTGAGGGGCAGCTACGAGCAGTACTTC. It yields the protein CASSYLRGSYEQYF.

The chain uses TRBV4-3 and TRBJ1-6; no clear D. This CDR3 has 17 amino acids. V dropped 0 bases and J dropped 10 bases, with 19 bases sitting between them. Germline V gives CDR1 LGHNA, CDR2 YSLEER. CDR3: CASSQDPGQKLVSPLHF. DNA for the CDR3: TGCGCCAGCAGCCAAGACCCCGGGCAGAAACTAGTATCACCCCTCCACTTT.